The following is a T cell receptor (beta chain) sequence with its context. The PCR had 60 Vbeta and 13 Jbeta primers. Original processing notes: The authors later counted about 80 million unique TCR beta chains, roughly 10 million of them shared. The data were produced by immunoSEQ multiplex PCR, yet TCRdb's version contains in-frame clones alone and is incomplete. The V and J calls and the clone size are those of that table, but D and trimming were determined from the DNA. The repertoire table contains some 130,000 clones. The data originate from a study of cytomegalovirus exposure and HLA in healthy donors. Study-wide context: The study's early data release held about 85 million unique TCRs from HLA-typed donors.

This CDR3 has 13 residues. Germline V gene lookup returns CDR1 MGHDK and CDR2 SYGVNS. Unmatched junction bases numbered 6, after V lost 8 bases and J lost 3 bases. Sequencing used PBMCs. This chain joins TRBV25-1 and TRBJ2-7; TRBD2 matches 8 bases. This TCR was recovered from a man aged 18 to 30 in good health and CMV-seronegative. DNA for the CDR3: TGTGCCAGCGCGGGGGGAAATTTCTACGAGCAGTACTTC. This sequence encodes CASAGGNFYEQYF.